This TCR beta chain appears in the sequencing data of a study of T cell responses to AZD1222 COVID-19 vaccine. Only in-frame clones appear in the TCRdb table, and some are missing; sequencing was by immunoSEQ multiplex PCR. The data show some 170,000 clones, more than 90% seen once. This CDR3 region has 17 residues. The V and J ends lost 0 bases and 3 bases, in that order; junction bases with no gene match: 11. The germline CDR1 and CDR2 sequences are MGHRA and YSYEKL. About this clone itself: Its target is unknown.

Study-wide results and caveats: Baseline serology detected seropositivity in only five to seven AZD1222 recipients.

This sequence was found in an adult in good health. J is TRBJ2-7 and V is TRBV4-1; 7 positions agree with TRBD2. This sample comprised peripheral blood, obtained on day 0 of AZD1222 vaccination. The CDR3 region is CASSQENIAGGSYEQYF. Written as DNA, the CDR3 is TGCGCCAGCAGCCAAGAAAACATCGCTGGCGGGAGCTACGAGCAGTACTTC.